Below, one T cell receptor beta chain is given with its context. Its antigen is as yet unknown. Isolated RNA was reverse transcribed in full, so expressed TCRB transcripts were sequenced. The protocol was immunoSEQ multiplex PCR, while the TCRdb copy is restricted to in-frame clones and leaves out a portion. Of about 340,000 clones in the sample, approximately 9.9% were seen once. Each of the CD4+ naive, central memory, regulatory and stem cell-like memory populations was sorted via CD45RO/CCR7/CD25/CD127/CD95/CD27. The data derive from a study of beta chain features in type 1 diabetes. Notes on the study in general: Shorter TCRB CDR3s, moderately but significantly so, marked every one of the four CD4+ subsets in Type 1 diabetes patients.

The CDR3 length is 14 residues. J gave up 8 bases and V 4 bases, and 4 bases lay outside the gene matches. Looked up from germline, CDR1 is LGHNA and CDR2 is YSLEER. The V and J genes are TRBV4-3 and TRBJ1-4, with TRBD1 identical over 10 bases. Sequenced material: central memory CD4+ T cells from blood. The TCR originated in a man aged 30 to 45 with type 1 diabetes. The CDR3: CASSPGTGDEKLFF. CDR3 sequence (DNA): TGCGCCAGCAGCCCTGGGACAGGGGACGAAAAACTGTTTTTT.